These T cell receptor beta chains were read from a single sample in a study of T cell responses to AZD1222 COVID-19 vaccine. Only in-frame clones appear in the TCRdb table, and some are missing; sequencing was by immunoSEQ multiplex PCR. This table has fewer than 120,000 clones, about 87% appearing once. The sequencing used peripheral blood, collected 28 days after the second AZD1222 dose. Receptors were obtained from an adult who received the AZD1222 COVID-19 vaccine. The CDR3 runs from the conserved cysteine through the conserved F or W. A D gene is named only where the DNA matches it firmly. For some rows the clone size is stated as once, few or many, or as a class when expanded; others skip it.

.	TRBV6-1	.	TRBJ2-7	TGTGCCAGCAGTGAATCGGGGACGGGACTTCACCTCTACGAGCAGTACTTC	CASSESGTGLHLYEQYF
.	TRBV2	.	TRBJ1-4	TGTGCCAGCAGTGAAGTGGCAAGTTCGCAACTGTTTTTT	CASSEVASSQLFF
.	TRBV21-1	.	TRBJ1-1	TGTGCCAGCAGCAAAAGGGGACACTCAAAAGAAGCTTTCTTT	CASSKRGHSKEAFF
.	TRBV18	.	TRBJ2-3	TGTGCCAGCACCAGGGAGGTGCAGGGTACGCAGTATTTT	CASTREVQGTQYF
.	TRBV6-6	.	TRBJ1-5	TGTGCCAGCAGTTACGATCAGGGAAGCAATCAGCCCCAGCATTTT	CASSYDQGSNQPQHF
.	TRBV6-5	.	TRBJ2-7	TGTGCCAGCAGTTACTCCAGGGTCGGGGAGCAGTACTTC	CASSYSRVGEQYF
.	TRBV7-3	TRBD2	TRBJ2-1	TGTGCCAGCAGCTTAAGTCCTAGCGGGGGGGCCCATGAGCAGTTCTTC	CASSLSPSGGAHEQFF
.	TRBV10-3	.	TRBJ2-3	TGTGCCATCAGTCCCCGGTCGACTAGCACAGATACGCAGTATTTT	CAISPRSTSTDTQYF
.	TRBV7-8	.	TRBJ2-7	TGTGCCAGCAGCTTAGCGGAGACAGCCAACTACGAGCAGTACTTC	CASSLAETANYEQYF
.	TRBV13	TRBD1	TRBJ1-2	TGTGCCAGCAGCTTAGGCCGGACAGGGGCAATGGAGGGCTACACCTTC	CASSLGRTGAMEGYTF
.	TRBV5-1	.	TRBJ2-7	TGCGCCAGCAGCTTGAGCACAGACTCCTACGAGCAGTACTTC	CASSLSTDSYEQYF
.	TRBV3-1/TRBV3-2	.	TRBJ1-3	TGTGCCAGCAGCCAAGATATAACAACTGGAAACACCATATATTTT	CASSQDITTGNTIYF
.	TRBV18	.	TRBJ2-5	TGTGCCAGCTCCGCACAAGAGACCCAGTACTTC	CASSAQETQYF
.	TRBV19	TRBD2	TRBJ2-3	TGTGCCAGTAGTAGGACTAGCGGGGTTAGCACAGATACGCAGTATTTT	CASSRTSGVSTDTQYF
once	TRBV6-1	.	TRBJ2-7	TGTGCCAGCAGACTATCCGAGGTAGGGGCGTACGAGCAGTACTTC	CASRLSEVGAYEQYF
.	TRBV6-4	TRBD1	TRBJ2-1	TGTGCCAGCAGTGACGTTTCAGGGGGTCGTAGTGAGCAGTTCTTC	CASSDVSGGRSEQFF
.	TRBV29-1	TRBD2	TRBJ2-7	TGCAGCGCCCGTGGACTAGGTAGCTCCTACGAGCAGTACTTC	CSARGLGSSYEQYF
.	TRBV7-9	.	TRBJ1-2	TGTGCCAGCAGCTCACGAGGGGGGTTGGATGGCTACACCTTC	CASSSRGGLDGYTF
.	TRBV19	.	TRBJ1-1	TGTGCCAGTAGTATCAGGGGTATAGCGGCTGAAGCTTTCTTT	CASSIRGIAAEAFF
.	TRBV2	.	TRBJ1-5	TGTGCCAGCAGTGGAGACAGTAGCAATCAGCCCCAGCATTTT	CASSGDSSNQPQHF
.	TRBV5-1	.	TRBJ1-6	TGCGCCAGCAGCTTGGACGGGGGCCGGAATTCACCCCTCCACTTT	CASSLDGGRNSPLHF
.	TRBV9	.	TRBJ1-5	TGTGCCAGCAGCGTAGCTCCAGGGAATCAGCCCCAGCATTTT	CASSVAPGNQPQHF
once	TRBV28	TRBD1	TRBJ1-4	TGTGCCAGCAGGTTCTCGGGACAGGGTGAAAAACTGTTTTTT	CASRFSGQGEKLFF
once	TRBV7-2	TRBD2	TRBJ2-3	TGTGCCAGCAGCTTAGGTCGACTAGCGGGGGGGCAGGAAGATACGCAGTATTTT	CASSLGRLAGGQEDTQYF
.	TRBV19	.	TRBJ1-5	TGTGCCAGTACTGATAGGGGCACCGATAGCAATCAGCCCCAGCATTTT	CASTDRGTDSNQPQHF
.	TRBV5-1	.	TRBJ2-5	TGCGCCAGCAGCTTGGAAACGGGAGCGCAAGAGACCCAGTACTTC	CASSLETGAQETQYF
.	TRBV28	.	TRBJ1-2	TGTGCCAGCAGTCGGAGGGACTATGGCTACACCTTC	CASSRRDYGYTF
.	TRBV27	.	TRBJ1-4	TGTGCCAGCAGTTTATCGTGGCAGGTCCATGAAAAACTGTTTTTT	CASSLSWQVHEKLFF
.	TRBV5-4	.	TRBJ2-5	TGTGCCAGCAGCTTTGTCCCCCCCCAGGGTCGAGAGACCCAGTACTTC	CASSFVPPQGRETQYF
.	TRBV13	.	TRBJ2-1	TGTGCCAGCAGCTTAGTCGGGCCATACAATGAGCAGTTCTTC	CASSLVGPYNEQFF
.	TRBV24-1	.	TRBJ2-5	TGTGCCACCAGTGAACCTGGGAACGAGACCCAGTACTTC	CATSEPGNETQYF
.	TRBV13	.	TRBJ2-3	TGTGCCAGCAGCCCCCGACAGATCACAGATACGCAGTATTTT	CASSPRQITDTQYF
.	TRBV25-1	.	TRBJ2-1	TGTGCCAGCAGTGACTTAGCCAATGAGCAGTTCTTC	CASSDLANEQFF
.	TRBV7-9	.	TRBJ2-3	TGTGCCAGCAGCTTATTGTCATCTAGCACAGATACGCAGTATTTT	CASSLLSSSTDTQYF
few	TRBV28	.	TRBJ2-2	TGTGCCAGCAGTTCCCTCGGGCAGGCCGCGGGGACCGGGGAGCTGTTTTTT	CASSSLGQAAGTGELFF
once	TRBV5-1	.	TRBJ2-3	TGCGCCAGCAGCTTGGCCGGAGCCCCCACAGATACGCAGTATTTT	CASSLAGAPTDTQYF
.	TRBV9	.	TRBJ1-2	TGTGCCAGCAGCGTTTCAGGGTTGGGTGGCTACACCTTC	CASSVSGLGGYTF
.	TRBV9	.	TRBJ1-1	TGTGCCAGCAGCGTATCAGCGGTAAGCATCTCCTTTGAAGCTTTCTTT	CASSVSAVSISFEAFF
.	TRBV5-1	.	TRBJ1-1	TGCGCCAGCAGCAAACAGCTGAACACTGAAGCTTTCTTT	CASSKQLNTEAFF
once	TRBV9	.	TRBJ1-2	TGTGCCAGCACCCGGACGCCTCAGGACTATGGCTACACCTTC	CASTRTPQDYGYTF
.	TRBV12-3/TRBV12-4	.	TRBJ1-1	TGTGCCAGCAGCAAGGGGGACCAAGCTTTCTTT	CASSKGDQAFF
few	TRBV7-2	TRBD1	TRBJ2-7	TGTGCCAGCAGTCCTGACAGGGGCTACGAGCAGTACTTC	CASSPDRGYEQYF
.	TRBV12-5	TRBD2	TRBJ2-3	TGTGCTAGTGGTCGCACCCGGGGGGGGGAATCAGATACGCAGTATTTT	CASGRTRGGESDTQYF
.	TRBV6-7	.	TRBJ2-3	TGCTGCTCTAGTGAGAGGGTAATGGAAGATACGCAGTATTTT	CCSSERVMEDTQYF
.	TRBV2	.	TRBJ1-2	TGTGCCAGCAGTGAAGGAAGGTCCATCAACTATGGCTACACCTTC	CASSEGRSINYGYTF
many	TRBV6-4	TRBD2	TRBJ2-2	TGTGCCAGCAGTGACTCTCTAGCGGGGGGGAACACCGGGGAGCTGTTTTTT	CASSDSLAGGNTGELFF
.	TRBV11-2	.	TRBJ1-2	TGTGCCAGCAGCCCCGCACAGGGCGGCTATGGCTACACCTTC	CASSPAQGGYGYTF
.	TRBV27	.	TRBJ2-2	TGTGCCAGCAGTTTGAGGGGGAGGCCGAACACCGGGGAGCTGTTTTTT	CASSLRGRPNTGELFF
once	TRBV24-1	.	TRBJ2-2	TGTGCCACCAGTGATATTACGAGAGGAGGGGGGGAGCTGTTTTTT	CATSDITRGGGELFF
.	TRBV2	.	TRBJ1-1	TGTGCCACCTTGGGAGGGACTGAAGCTTTCTTT	CATLGGTEAFF
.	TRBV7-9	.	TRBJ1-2	TGTGCCAGCAGCTCCAGATATGGCTACACCTTC	CASSSRYGYTF
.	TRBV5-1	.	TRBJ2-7	TGCGCCAGCAGCCTTTACAGGGTGTACGAGCAGTACTTC	CASSLYRVYEQYF
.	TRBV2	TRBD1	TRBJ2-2	TGTGCCAGCAGAGTACAGGGGGCTGGCGGGGAGCTGTTTTTT	CASRVQGAGGELFF
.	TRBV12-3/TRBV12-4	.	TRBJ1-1	TGTGCCAGCAGCCTTTTGGGGGGCTTTATGGCTTTCTTT	CASSLLGGFMAFF